A single sample is the source of the 3 T cell receptor beta chains below, sequenced in a study of blood T cell repertoires in COVID-19. The protocol was immunoSEQ multiplex PCR, while the TCRdb copy is restricted to in-frame clones and leaves out a portion. There are some 40,000 clones in the sample; roughly 90% occur only once, and roughly 2% lies in the top ten. The sequencing sample was made of peripheral blood. The receptor set was obtained from a man in his forties or fifties with active COVID-19.

The V gene is TRBV6-1, the J gene TRBJ2-3; D is undetermined. The CDR3 length is 12 residues. Between the trimmed V and J ends, which lost 2 bases and 5 bases, there was a span of 5 bases. Germline V CDR1 and CDR2: MNHNS, SASEGT. The CDR3 sequence: CASSEYLDTQYF. For the CDR3, the DNA is TGTGCCAGCAGTGAATATCTAGATACGCAGTATTTT.

V is TRBV7-9 and J is TRBJ1-2; D may be TRBD1 (6 bases). V lost 4 bases and J 1 base, leaving 13 bases between the germline ends. This CDR3 is 15 amino acids long. Germline V gene data show CDR1 as SEHNR and CDR2 as FQNEAQ (reference sequence). The CDR3 sequence is CASSSRRTVNYGYTF. The CDR3 bases are TGTGCCAGCAGCTCCAGACGGACAGTTAACTATGGCTACACCTTC.

The chain uses TRBV30 and TRBJ2-5, with 14 bases matching TRBD2. From germline, CDR1 is GTSNPN and CDR2 SVGIG (reference sequence). The CDR3 is 15 residues long. V shed 1 base, J shed 5 bases, and the junction held 3 bases outside the gene matches. The CDR3 nucleotides read TGTGCCTGGAGTGGGGGACTAGCGGGGGTGGAGACCCAGTACTTC. The encoded protein is CAWSGGLAGVETQYF.